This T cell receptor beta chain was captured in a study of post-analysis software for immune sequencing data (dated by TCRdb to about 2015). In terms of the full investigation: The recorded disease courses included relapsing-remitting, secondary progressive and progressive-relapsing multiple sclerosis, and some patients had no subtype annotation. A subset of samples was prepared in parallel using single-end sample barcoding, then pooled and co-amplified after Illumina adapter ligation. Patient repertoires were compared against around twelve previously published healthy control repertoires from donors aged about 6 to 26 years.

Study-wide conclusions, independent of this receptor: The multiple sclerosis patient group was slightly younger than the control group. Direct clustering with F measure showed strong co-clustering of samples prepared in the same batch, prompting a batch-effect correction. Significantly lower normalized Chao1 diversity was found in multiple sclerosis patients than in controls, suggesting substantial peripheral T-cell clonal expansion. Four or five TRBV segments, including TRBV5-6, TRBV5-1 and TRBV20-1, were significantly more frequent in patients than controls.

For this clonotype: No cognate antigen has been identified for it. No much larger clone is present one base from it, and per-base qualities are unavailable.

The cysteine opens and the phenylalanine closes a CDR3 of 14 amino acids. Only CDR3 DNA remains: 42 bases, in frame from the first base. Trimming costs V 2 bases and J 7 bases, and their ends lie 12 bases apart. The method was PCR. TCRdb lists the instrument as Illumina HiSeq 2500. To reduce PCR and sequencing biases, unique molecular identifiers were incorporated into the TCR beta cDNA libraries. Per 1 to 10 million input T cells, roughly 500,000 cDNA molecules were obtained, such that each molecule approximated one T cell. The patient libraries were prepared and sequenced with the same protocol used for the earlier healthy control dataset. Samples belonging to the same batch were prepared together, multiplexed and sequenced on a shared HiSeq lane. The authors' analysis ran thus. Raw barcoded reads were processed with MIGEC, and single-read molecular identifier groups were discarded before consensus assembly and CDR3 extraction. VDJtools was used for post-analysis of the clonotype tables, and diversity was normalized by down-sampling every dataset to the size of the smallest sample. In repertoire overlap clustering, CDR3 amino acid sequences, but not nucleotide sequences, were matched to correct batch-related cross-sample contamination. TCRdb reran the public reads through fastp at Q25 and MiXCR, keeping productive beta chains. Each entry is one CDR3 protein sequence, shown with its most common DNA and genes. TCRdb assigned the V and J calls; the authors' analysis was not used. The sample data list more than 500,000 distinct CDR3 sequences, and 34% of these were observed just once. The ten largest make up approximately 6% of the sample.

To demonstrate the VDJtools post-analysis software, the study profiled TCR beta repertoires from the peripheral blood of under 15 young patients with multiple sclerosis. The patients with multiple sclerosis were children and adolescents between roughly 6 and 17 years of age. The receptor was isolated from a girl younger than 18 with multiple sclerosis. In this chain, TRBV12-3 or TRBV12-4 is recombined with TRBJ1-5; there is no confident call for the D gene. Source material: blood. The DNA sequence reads TGTGCCAGCAGTTTATTTGCCAGCGACCAGCCCCAGCATTTT. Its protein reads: CASSLFASDQPQHF.